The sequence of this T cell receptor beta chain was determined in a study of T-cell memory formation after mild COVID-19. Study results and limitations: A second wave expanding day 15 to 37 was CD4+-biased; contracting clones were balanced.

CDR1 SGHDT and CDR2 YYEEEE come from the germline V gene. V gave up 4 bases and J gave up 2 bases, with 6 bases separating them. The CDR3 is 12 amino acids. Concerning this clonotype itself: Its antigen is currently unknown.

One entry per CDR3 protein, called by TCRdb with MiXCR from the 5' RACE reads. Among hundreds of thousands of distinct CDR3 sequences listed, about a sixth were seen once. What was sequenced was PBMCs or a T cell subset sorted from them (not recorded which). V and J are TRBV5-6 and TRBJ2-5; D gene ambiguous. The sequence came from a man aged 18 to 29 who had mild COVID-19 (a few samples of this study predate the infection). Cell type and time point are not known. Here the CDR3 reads CASSVTQETQYF. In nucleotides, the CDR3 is TGTGCCAGCAGCGTAACTCAAGAGACCCAGTACTTC.